These 24 T cell receptor beta chains came from one sample sequenced in a study of identical twins. TCRdb fed the 5' RACE reads into MiXCR, producing one record per CDR3 protein. The sample has some 1,700,000 distinct CDR3 sequences, roughly a third seen once. Sequencing was performed on cord blood. All receptors derive from a newborn girl in good health.

This clonotype was found a few times. The chain carries TRBV21-1 and TRBJ1-2; whether TRBD1, the table's D call, matches the DNA was not checked. TRBV21-1 is a recognized pseudogene. The CDR3 runs 16 residues. Here the CDR3 DNA reads TGTGCCAGCAGCAAAGCTTACGACAGGAGTCAAGATGGCTACACCTTC. It is translated as CASSKAYDRSQDGYTF.

The genes are TRBV4-1 and TRBJ2-4; TRBD1 might be the D (6 bases). Germline V gene sequence: CDR1 MGHRA, CDR2 YSYEKL. The V end lost 3 bases, the J end lost 2 bases, and 17 bases lay between the germline ends. The CDR3 runs to 17 residues. CDR3 nucleotides: TGCGCCAGCAGCCATCCCCAGGGGAGAGGGACCAAAAACATTCAGTACTTC. Translating it yields CASSHPQGRGTKNIQYF.

This chain joins TRBV10-3 and TRBJ1-2; tentative D call: TRBD1 (5 bases). The CDR3 totals 16 residues. Germline CDR1 ENHRY, CDR2 SYGVKD. V lost 11 bases and J 0 bases, leaving 22 bases between the germline ends. This chain's CDR3 is CAARGRDSYANYGYTF. For the CDR3, the DNA is TGTGCCGCCAGAGGCAGGGATTCTTACGCTAACTATGGCTACACCTTC.

This clonotype was counted only a few times. V and J are TRBV6-2 or TRBV6-3 and TRBJ2-1; D tentatively reads TRBD1 or TRBD2 (6 bases each). V lost 0 bases to trimming and J lost 15 bases, with 15 bases between them. Per germline, CDR1 MNHEY and CDR2 SVGEGT. The CDR3 loop spans 13 amino acids. The CDR3 DNA follows: TGTGCCAGCAGTTACTCCACGGGGGCTACGTTGTTCTTC. It encodes CASSYSTGATLFF.

The chain uses TRBV2 and TRBJ2-1, with D maybe TRBD2 (6 bases). CDR1 and CDR2 (germline): SNHLY, FYNNEI. CDR3 length: 15 amino acids. Deletions cut 0 bases from V and 9 bases from J, with 15 bases between. This CDR3 is CASSEAGRSQSEQFF. The CDR3 DNA reads TGTGCCAGCAGTGAAGCAGGGAGGTCCCAAAGTGAGCAGTTCTTC.

This chain joins TRBV20-1 and TRBJ2-3, with 11 nucleotides matching TRBD2. Germline V gene sequence: CDR1 DFQATT, CDR2 SNEGSKA (reference sequence). The junction had 5 bases not matched to a gene; V was cut back by 4 bases and J by 8 bases. CDR3 length: 13 residues. The chain's CDR3 is CSATRLAGSTQYF. The CDR3 DNA is TGCAGTGCTACCAGACTAGCGGGGTCTACGCAGTATTTT.

This clonotype appeared a few times. The chain joins TRBV4-1 to TRBJ2-3, with 10 positions matching TRBD2. Looked up from germline, CDR1 is MGHRA and CDR2 is YSYEKL. CDR3 size: 17 residues. V lost 2 bases, J lost 4 bases, and 9 bases stayed unmatched. The CDR3 here is CASSQSPIAGGPDTQYF. CDR3 DNA: TGCGCCAGCAGCCAATCCCCGATAGCGGGGGGCCCAGATACGCAGTATTTT.

As regards this clonotype: This likely stems from a read error, as it lies one base from a far larger clone. V usage is TRBV5-1 and J usage is TRBJ1-1; possibly TRBD1 for D (6 bases). The CDR3 is 15 amino acids. CDR1 and CDR2 from the germline V gene are SGHRS and YFSETQ. V was trimmed by 0 bases and J by 1 base, leaving 10 bases between them. DNA of the CDR3: TGCGCCAGCAGCTTGGCCGTGACAGGGAACACTGAAGCTTTCTTT. It yields the protein CASSLAVTGNTEAFF.

This clonotype showed up many times. The chain has TRBV10-3 and TRBJ2-3; 14 positions agree with TRBD2. V lost 4 bases to trimming and J lost 5 bases; unmatched junction nucleotides: 2. The CDR3 is 15 amino acids. In germline, CDR1 is ENHRY, CDR2 SYGVKD. This CDR3 is CAISGLAGGRDTQYF. CDR3 DNA: TGTGCCATCAGTGGACTAGCGGGGGGGCGAGATACGCAGTATTTT.

This clonotype turned up a few times. V gene TRBV5-1 combines with J gene TRBJ2-7; tentatively, D is TRBD2 (5 bases). This CDR3 is built from 14 residues. V was trimmed by 0 bases and J by 7 bases, leaving 14 bases between them. The germline gives CDR1 SGHRS, CDR2 YFSETQ. CDR3 nucleotides: TGCGCCAGCAGCTTGGTCGGACTGGGGTGGGAGCAGTACTTC. Translation: CASSLVGLGWEQYF.

The table lists this clonotype with a few counts. V usage is TRBV28 and J usage is TRBJ2-3; 7 bases agree with TRBD2. In germline, CDR1 is MDHEN, CDR2 SYDVKM. This CDR3 contains 15 residues. Losses at the gene ends were 1 base for V and 2 bases for J; bases not matched to a gene: 3. The CDR3 spells CASSLSERDTDTQYF. In DNA, the CDR3 is TGTGCCAGCAGTTTATCGGAGCGGGACACAGATACGCAGTATTTT.

This clonotype showed up just a few times. The chain combines TRBV12-3 or TRBV12-4 with TRBJ1-2; TRBD1 agrees at 7 bases. The V and J ends lost 2 bases and 4 bases, in that order; junction bases with no gene match: 10. This CDR3 comprises 16 residues. The CDR3 DNA reads TGTGCCAGCAGTTTAAAGCGACAGGGTGTAGGCTATGGCTACACCTTC. This gives the protein CASSLKRQGVGYGYTF.

This clonotype appeared a few times. The V gene is TRBV28, the J gene TRBJ2-3, with a weak D call TRBD1 (7 bases). In germline, CDR1 is MDHEN, CDR2 SYDVKM. V was cut by 5 bases and J by 2 bases, with 17 bases left in between. CDR3 length: 16 residues. CDR3 DNA: TGTGCCAGCAGTCCAGGGGGTCGGAGGGCCACAGATACGCAGTATTTT. Its translation is CASSPGGRRATDTQYF.

This clonotype was detected a few times. The chain is built from TRBV4-1 and TRBJ2-1, with no clear D. V was cut by 4 bases and J by 3 bases, with 16 bases left in between. The CDR3 extends over 16 amino acids. Germline lookup yields CDR1 MGHRA and CDR2 YSYEKL. The CDR3 loop is CASSRAQLVLYNEQFF. CDR3 nucleotide sequence: TGCGCCAGCAGCCGGGCCCAGCTGGTGCTCTACAATGAGCAGTTCTTC.

This rearrangement joins TRBV5-1 to TRBJ1-1, with 7 bases matching TRBD1. Germline V gives CDR1 SGHRS, CDR2 YFSETQ. The CDR3 consists of 13 residues. The V segment lost 7 bases and the J segment 0 bases; nucleotides outside the gene matches: 3. The CDR3 spells CASAQGMNTEAFF. CDR3 in DNA: TGCGCCAGCGCACAGGGGATGAACACTGAAGCTTTCTTT.

This chain links TRBV3-1 with TRBJ1-1; a possible D gene is TRBD1 (5 bases). The germline V gene has CDR1 LGHDT and CDR2 YNNKEL (reference sequence). V lost 3 bases and J lost 3, with 11 bases in between. CDR3 length equals 14 residues. CDR3 DNA sequence: TGTGCCAGCAGCCAGAGGGGAGAGGACACTGAAGCTTTCTTT. Encoded protein: CASSQRGEDTEAFF. Variable domain in full (rest from reference TRBV3-1 and TRBJ1-1): DTAVSQTPKYLVTQMGNDKSIKCEQNLGHDTMYWYKQDSKKFLKIMFSYNNKELIINETVPNRFSPKSPDKAHLNLHINSLELGDSAVYFCASSQRGEDTEAFFGQGTRLTVV.

The rearrangement links TRBV2 to TRBJ1-1; 8 bases align to TRBD1. Germline V gene lookup returns CDR1 SNHLY and CDR2 FYNNEI. The CDR3 runs to 13 residues. The trim removed 9 bases at V and 1 base at J, leaving 4 bases unmatched. The CDR3 DNA follows: TGTGCCAGAACCGGACAGGGGAACACTGAAGCTTTCTTT. It translates to CARTGQGNTEAFF.

The rearrangement joins TRBV20-1 to TRBJ2-3; TRBD2 matches at 9 bases. J was trimmed by 9 bases and V by 0 bases; bases with no gene match: 7. CDR1 DFQATT and CDR2 SNEGSKA come from the germline V gene (reference sequence). The CDR3 contains 14 residues. The CDR3 nucleotides are TGCAGTGCTAGAGACTATTCTAGCGGGAAGACGCAGTATTTT. Its protein is CSARDYSSGKTQYF.

The chain recombines TRBV6-5 with TRBJ1-5; TRBD1 matches at 7 bases. CDR1 is MNHEY, CDR2 SVGAGI, per germline. The CDR3 contains 15 residues. V lost 6 bases and J lost 2; bases outside the gene matches: 7. The CDR3 spells CASRVTGLGNQPQHF. The CDR3 DNA sequence: TGTGCCAGCAGAGTGACAGGGTTGGGCAATCAGCCCCAGCATTTT.

The chain couples TRBV10-3 to TRBJ2-5; D is possibly TRBD2 (6 bases). Trimming left V 4 bases short and J 4 bases short, with 10 bases between. The CDR3 consists of 13 residues. The germline CDR1 and CDR2 sequences are ENHRY and SYGVKD. In nucleotides, the CDR3 is TGTGCCATCAGTGCGGGGGTCCGAGAGACCCAGTACTTC. Amino acid sequence: CAISAGVRETQYF.

There are many counts of this clonotype. V gene TRBV28 combines with J gene TRBJ2-7, with D maybe TRBD2 (5 bases). The V end was cut by 1 base, the J end by 4 bases, with 8 bases between. CDR3 length: 13 amino acids. Looked up from germline, CDR1 is MDHEN and CDR2 is SYDVKM. The DNA for the CDR3 is TGTGCCAGCAGTTTATCGAGGGTTTACGAGCAGTACTTC. Protein: CASSLSRVYEQYF.

The chain joins TRBV12-3 or TRBV12-4 to TRBJ2-4, with a weak D call TRBD1 (5 bases). There are 14 residues in the CDR3. Trimming shortened V by 5 bases and J by 1 base, and 9 bases separated the two germline ends. The DNA for the CDR3 is TGTGCCAGCAGTCAACAGGCTGCCAAAAACATTCAGTACTTC. Protein product: CASSQQAAKNIQYF.

This clonotype was seen more than once but under ten times. The V and J genes are TRBV6-2 or TRBV6-3 and TRBJ2-3, with TRBD2 as a possible D gene (5 bases). CDR1 and CDR2 from the germline V gene are MNHEY and SVGEGT. V was pared by 6 bases and J by 2 bases, with 12 bases between. CDR3 length equals 14 residues. The CDR3 DNA sequence: TGTGCCAGCAGGGACTTCGCTTACACAGATACGCAGTATTTT. Its translation is CASRDFAYTDTQYF.

Points on this clonotype: At one of its ends the junction is not consistent with the germline gene, which may arise from a read error. The genes are TRBV6-6 and TRBJ1-1; maybe TRBD1 (5 bases). There are 16 residues in the CDR3. The V gene's germline CDR1 is MNHNY and CDR2 SVGAGI (reference sequence). This CDR3 is CASSYLVVKGNSEAFF. Here the CDR3 DNA reads TGTGCCAGCAGTTACTTGGTGGTAAAGGGGAACTCTGAAGCTTTCTTT.